What follows is one T cell receptor beta chain and its context. This sample was taken from a study of blood T cell repertoires in COVID-19. V shed 3 bases and J 4 bases; nucleotides not matched to a gene: 4. The CDR3 has 14 amino acids. CDR1 is SGHTA, CDR2 FQGNSA, per germline. The assay was immunoSEQ multiplex PCR, and TCRdb's table has in-frame clones only and misses some. The sample carries 200,000 to 250,000 clones, around 80% recorded once. This chain connects TRBV7-2 to TRBJ1-2; 8 bases match TRBD1. The source material was peripheral blood. This TCR came from a woman aged 70-85 years with acute or convalescent COVID-19. The CDR3, as DNA: TGTGCCAGCAGCTTCCGGGACAGGACCTATGGCTACACCTTC. Translation: CASSFRDRTYGYTF.